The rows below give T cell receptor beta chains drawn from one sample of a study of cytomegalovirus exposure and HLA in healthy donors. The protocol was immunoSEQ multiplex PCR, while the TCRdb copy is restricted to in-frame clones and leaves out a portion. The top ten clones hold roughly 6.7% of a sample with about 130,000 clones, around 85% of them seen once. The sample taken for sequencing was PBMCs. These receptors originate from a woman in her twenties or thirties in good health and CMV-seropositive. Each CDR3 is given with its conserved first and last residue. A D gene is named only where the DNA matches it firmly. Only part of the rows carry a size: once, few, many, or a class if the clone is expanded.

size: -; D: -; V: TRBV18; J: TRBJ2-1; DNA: TGTGCCAGCTCATCTTACAATGAGCAGTTCTTC; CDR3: CASSSYNEQFF
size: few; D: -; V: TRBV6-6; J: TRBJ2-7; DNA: TGTGCCTCCACCGAGAGGTCGGAGCAGTACTTC; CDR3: CASTERSEQYF
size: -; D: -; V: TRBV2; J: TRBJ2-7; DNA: TGTGCCAGCAGTGACGAGGCAGGAGGGCCCTTGGAGCAGTACTTC; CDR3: CASSDEAGGPLEQYF
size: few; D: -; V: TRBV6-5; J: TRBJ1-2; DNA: TGTGCCAGCGGACAGTCAAACTATGGCTACACCTTC; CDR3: CASGQSNYGYTF
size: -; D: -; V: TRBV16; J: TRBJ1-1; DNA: TGTGCCAGCAGCCAATCGACGGGCACTGAAGCTTTCTTT; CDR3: CASSQSTGTEAFF
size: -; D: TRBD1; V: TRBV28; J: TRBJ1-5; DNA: TGTGCCAGCAGATCCCCCGGGACAGGGGTCAATCAGCCCCAGCATTTT; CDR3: CASRSPGTGVNQPQHF
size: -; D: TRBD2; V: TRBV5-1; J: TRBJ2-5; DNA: TGCGCCAGCAGCTATGGAGCGGGGGGTCTGGGCGAAGAGACCCAGTACTTC; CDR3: CASSYGAGGLGEETQYF
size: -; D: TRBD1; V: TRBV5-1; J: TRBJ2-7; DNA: TGCGCCAGCAGCCCGGGACAGGGTAAGCACGAGCAGTACTTC; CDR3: CASSPGQGKHEQYF
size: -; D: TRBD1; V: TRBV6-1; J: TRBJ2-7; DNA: TGTGCCAGCAGTGAAGCCGGGACAGGGTACTACGAGCAGTACTTC; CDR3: CASSEAGTGYYEQYF
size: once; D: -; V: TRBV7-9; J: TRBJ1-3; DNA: TGTGCCAGCAGCTTAGTTTCAGGGAACTCTGGAAACACCATATATTTT; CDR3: CASSLVSGNSGNTIYF
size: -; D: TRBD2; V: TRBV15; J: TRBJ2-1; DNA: TGTGCCACCAGCAGCCCGGGACTAGCGCCCAATGAGCAGTTCTTC; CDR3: CATSSPGLAPNEQFF
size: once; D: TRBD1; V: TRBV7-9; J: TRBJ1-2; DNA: TGTTCCAGCAGCCCTTGGGGGACAGGGGGGACCTTC; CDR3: CSSSPWGTGGTF
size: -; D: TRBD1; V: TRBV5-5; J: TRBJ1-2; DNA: TGTGCCAGCAGCCAGGGGGGTTCCTATGGCTACACCTTC; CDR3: CASSQGGSYGYTF
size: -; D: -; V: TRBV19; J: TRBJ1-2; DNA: TGTGCCAGTAGTCTGCTGGGCCCCTATGGCTACACCTTC; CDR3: CASSLLGPYGYTF
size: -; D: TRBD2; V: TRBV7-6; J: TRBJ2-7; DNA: TGTGCCAGCACGAACGGGGGGGCCTACGAGCAGTACTTC; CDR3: CASTNGGAYEQYF
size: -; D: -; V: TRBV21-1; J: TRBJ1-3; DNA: TGTGCCAGCAGCAAAAGTAGAATAGTGTATGGTGGAAACACCATATATTTT; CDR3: CASSKSRIVYGGNTIYF
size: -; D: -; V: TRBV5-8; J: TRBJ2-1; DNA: TGTGCCAGCAGGAGTCGACTGCTGAGCTCCTACAATGAGCAGTTCTTC; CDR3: CASRSRLLSSYNEQFF
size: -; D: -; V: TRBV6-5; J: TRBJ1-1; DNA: TGTGCCAGCAGTTACTACCGGTTATCAGAAGCTTTCTTT; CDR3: CASSYYRLSEAFF
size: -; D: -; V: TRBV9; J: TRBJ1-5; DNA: TGTGCCAGCAGCGCGACAGTCAATCAGCCCCAGCATTTT; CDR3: CASSATVNQPQHF
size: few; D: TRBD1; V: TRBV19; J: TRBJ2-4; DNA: TGTGCCAGTAGTATAGCCCGGACAGGGGCGAAAAACATTCAGTACTTC; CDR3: CASSIARTGAKNIQYF
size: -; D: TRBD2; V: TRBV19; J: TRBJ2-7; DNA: TGTGCCAGTAGTCTGGGACTAGCGGGCACCTACGAGCAGTACTTC; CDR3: CASSLGLAGTYEQYF
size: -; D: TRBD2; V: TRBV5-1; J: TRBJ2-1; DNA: TGCGCCAGCAGTCGCATGACTAGCGGGATGACTAGTGAGCAGTTCTTC; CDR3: CASSRMTSGMTSEQFF
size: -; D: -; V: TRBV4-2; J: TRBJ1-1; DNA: TGTGCCAGCAGCCGGTCACAGGACACTGAAGCTTTCTTT; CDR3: CASSRSQDTEAFF
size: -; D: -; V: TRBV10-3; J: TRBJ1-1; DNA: TGTGCCATCAGCGTATCTGGCCAGGGAGGCACTGAAGCTTTCTTT; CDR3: CAISVSGQGGTEAFF
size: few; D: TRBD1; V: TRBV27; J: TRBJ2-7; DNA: TGTGCCAGCAGTTTAATGACAGGGGCCTACGAGCAGTACTTC; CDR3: CASSLMTGAYEQYF
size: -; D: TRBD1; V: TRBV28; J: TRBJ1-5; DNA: TGTGCCAGCAGCAGACCCTCAGGGGGGCGTCAGCCCCAGCATTTT; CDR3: CASSRPSGGRQPQHF
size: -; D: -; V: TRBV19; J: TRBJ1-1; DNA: TGTGCCAGTAGTATCAGGACAGCGCTAGATGAAGCTTTCTTT; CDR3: CASSIRTALDEAFF
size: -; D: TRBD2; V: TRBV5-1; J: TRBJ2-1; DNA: TGCGCCAGCAGCGCCTTACTAGCGGGGGGCCTACTCAGCTCCTACAATGAGCAGTTCTTC; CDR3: CASSALLAGGLLSSYNEQFF
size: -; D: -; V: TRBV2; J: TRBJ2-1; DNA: TGTGCCAGCAGTAGAGGGGGATATGAGCAGTTCTTC; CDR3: CASSRGGYEQFF
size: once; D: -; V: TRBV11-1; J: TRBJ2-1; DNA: TGTGCCAGCAGCTTGGACATCAGCTCCTACAATGAGCAGTTCTTC; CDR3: CASSLDISSYNEQFF
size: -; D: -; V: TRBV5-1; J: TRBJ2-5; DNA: TGCGCCAGCAGCGGCGAGGGGGGGGGAGAGACCCAGTACTTC; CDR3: CASSGEGGGETQYF
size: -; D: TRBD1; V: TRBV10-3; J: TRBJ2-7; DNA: TGTGCCACCTCCGGACAGGGGCCATCCTACGAGCAGTACTTC; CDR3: CATSGQGPSYEQYF
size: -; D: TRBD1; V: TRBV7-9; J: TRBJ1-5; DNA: TGTGCCAGCAGCTTAGACGGGACAGGGAATCAGCCCCAGCATTTT; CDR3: CASSLDGTGNQPQHF
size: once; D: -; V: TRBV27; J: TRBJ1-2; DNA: TGTGCCAGCAGTTGGGCAGGGGCTAACTATGGCTACACCTTC; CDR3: CASSWAGANYGYTF
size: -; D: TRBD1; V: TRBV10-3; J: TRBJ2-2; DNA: TGTGCCATCAGTCGGGACAGGGCTGCCGGGGAGCTGTTTTTT; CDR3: CAISRDRAAGELFF
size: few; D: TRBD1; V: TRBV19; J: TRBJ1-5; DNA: TGTGCCAGTAGTGCGGACAGGGATCAGCCCCAGCATTTT; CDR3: CASSADRDQPQHF
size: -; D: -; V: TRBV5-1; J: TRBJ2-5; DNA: TGCGCCAGCAGCCCGGGACTCTTAGAGACCCAGTACTTC; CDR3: CASSPGLLETQYF
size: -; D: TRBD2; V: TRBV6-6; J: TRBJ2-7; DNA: TGTGCCAGCAGTTACCGGACTAGCGGATTAGGGGAGCAGTACTTC; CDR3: CASSYRTSGLGEQYF
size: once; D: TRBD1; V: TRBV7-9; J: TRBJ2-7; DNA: TGTGCCAGCAGCTTAGTAGGACAGGGGTTTCTCTTGCGCTACGAGCAGTACTTC; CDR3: CASSLVGQGFLLRYEQYF
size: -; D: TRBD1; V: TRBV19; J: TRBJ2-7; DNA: TGTGCCAGTAGTATGGGGGCCGGGACAGAATACGAGCAGTACTTC; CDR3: CASSMGAGTEYEQYF
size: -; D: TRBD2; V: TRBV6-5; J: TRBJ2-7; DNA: TGTGCCAGCAGTTACTCGCTCCCCGGGACTAGCTACGAGCAGTACTTC; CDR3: CASSYSLPGTSYEQYF
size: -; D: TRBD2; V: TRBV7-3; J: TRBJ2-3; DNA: TGTGCCAGCGCAGAAGCGGGGGCCACAGATACGCAGTATTTT; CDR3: CASAEAGATDTQYF
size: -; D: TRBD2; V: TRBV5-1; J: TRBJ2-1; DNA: TGCGCCAGCAGCTTGGGGCCAGCGGGGGGCACTTACTCCTACAATGAGCAGTTCTTC; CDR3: CASSLGPAGGTYSYNEQFF
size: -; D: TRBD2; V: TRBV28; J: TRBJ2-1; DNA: TGTGCCAGCAGTTCGGAGCGGGAATATAATGAGCAGTTCTTC; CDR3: CASSSEREYNEQFF
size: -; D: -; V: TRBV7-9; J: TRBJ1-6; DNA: TGTGCCAGCAGCCCCTCCCCTTCACCCCTCCACTTT; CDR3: CASSPSPSPLHF
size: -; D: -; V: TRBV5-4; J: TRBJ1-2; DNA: TGTGCCAGCAGCTTCCCGGGACACACCTCACCATATGGCTACACCTTC; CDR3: CASSFPGHTSPYGYTF
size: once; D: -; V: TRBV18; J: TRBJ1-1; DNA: TGTGCCAGCTCACAGGGGGAATTAACTGAAGCTTTCTTT; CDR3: CASSQGELTEAFF
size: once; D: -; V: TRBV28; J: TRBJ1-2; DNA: TGTTGGGGGGGGGTAGGCTACACCTTC; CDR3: CWGGVGYTF